In this sample, the clone carrying this TCR beta chain turned up many times. The protocol attached unique molecular identifiers to individual cDNA molecules. A single record per CDR3 protein comes from TCRdb applying MiXCR to the 5' RACE reads. Among about 33,000 distinct CDR3 sequences, less than 6.5% were seen once, and the ten largest hold 12% to 15%. There are 14 residues in the CDR3. Deletions cut 6 bases from V and 3 bases from J, with 12 bases between. Germline V gene sequence: CDR1 MNHEY, CDR2 SVGAGI. This specimen comes from a study of early T cells in non-severe SARS-CoV-2 infection. Study information: Sequencing was performed on bulk RNA from unsorted whole blood, leaving chains unpaired.

The TCR comes from an adult who was a healthcare worker with PCR-confirmed SARS-CoV-2 infection or an uninfected control (not recorded which). Sequences were obtained from whole blood. The V gene is TRBV6-5, the J gene TRBJ1-5; the D gene is possibly TRBD1 (6 bases). The CDR3: CASRATGDNQPQHF. The CDR3 coding sequence is TGTGCCAGCAGGGCGACAGGAGACAATCAGCCCCAGCATTTT.